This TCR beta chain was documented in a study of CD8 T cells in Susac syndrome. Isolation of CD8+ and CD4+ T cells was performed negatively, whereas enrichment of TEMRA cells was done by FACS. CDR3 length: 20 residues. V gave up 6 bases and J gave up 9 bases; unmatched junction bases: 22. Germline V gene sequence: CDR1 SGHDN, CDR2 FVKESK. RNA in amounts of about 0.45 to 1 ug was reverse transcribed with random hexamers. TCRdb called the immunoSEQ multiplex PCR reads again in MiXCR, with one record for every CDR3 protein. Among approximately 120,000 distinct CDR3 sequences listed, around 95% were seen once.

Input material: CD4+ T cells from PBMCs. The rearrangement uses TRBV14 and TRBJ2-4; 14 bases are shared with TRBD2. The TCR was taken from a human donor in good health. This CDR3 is CASRGLTGLAGVFPKFIQYF. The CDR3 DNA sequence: TGTGCCAGCAGGGGCTTAACGGGACTAGCGGGAGTCTTCCCAAAGTTCATTCAGTACTTC.